A selection of T cell receptor beta chains follows, all from one sample in a study of blood T cell repertoires in COVID-19. The table came from immunoSEQ multiplex PCR; TCRdb's copy has only in-frame clones and leaves some out. The repertoire holds tens of thousands of clones, with approximately 84% as singletons. Sequences were obtained from peripheral blood. The source of these receptors is a man aged 50-59 years with acute or convalescent COVID-19. Each CDR3 is given with its conserved first and last residue. D genes are given only for firm matches. Some rows mark clone size as missing; the rest say once, few, many or name a class of expanded clone.

j_call | v_call | cdr3_length | clone_size | d_call | cdr3_aa | cdr3_nt
TRBJ2-1 | TRBV6-6 | 16 | once | NA | CASSVARVGEGGEQFF | TGTGCCAGCAGCGTCGCCAGGGTGGGGGAAGGGGGTGAGCAGTTCTTC
TRBJ2-3 | TRBV9 | 16 | NA | TRBD2 | CASSVAERGGLGTQYF | TGTGCCAGCAGCGTAGCGGAGCGGGGGGGCCTAGGTACGCAGTATTTT
TRBJ1-1 | TRBV18 | 15 | NA | TRBD1 | CASSPRTGQNTEAFF | TGTGCCAGCTCACCCCGGACAGGGCAGAACACTGAAGCTTTCTTT
TRBJ2-5 | TRBV9 | 14 | NA | NA | CASSVGVDQETQYF | TGTGCCAGCAGCGTAGGTGTAGACCAAGAGACCCAGTACTTC
TRBJ2-3 | TRBV3-1/TRBV3-2 | 17 | NA | TRBD2 | CASSTWTSGDPGDTQYF | TGTGCCAGCAGCACTTGGACTAGCGGGGACCCGGGAGATACGCAGTATTTT
TRBJ2-1 | TRBV12-3/TRBV12-4 | 12 | NA | NA | CASSERYNEQFF | TGTGCCAGCAGCGAGAGATACAATGAGCAGTTCTTC
TRBJ1-1 | TRBV11-1 | 11 | NA | NA | CASTQNTEAFF | TGTGCCAGCACCCAGAACACTGAAGCTTTCTTT
TRBJ2-5 | TRBV19 | 15 | NA | TRBD1 | CASSSRQGDQETQYF | TGTGCCAGTAGTTCGCGACAGGGTGACCAAGAGACCCAGTACTTC
TRBJ1-3 | TRBV5-1 | 19 | NA | TRBD1 | CASSWGTGGPKVAGNTIYF | TGCGCCAGCAGCTGGGGGACAGGCGGGCCCAAGGTAGCTGGAAACACCATATATTTT
TRBJ1-1 | TRBV19 | 15 | NA | TRBD1 | CASSPGQGLNTEAFF | TGTGCCAGTAGTCCGGGACAGGGGTTGAACACTGAAGCTTTCTTT
TRBJ2-7 | TRBV5-1 | 15 | once | NA | CASSPGGTESYEQYF | TGCGCCAGCAGCCCAGGGGGGACAGAATCCTACGAGCAGTACTTC
TRBJ1-5 | TRBV6-5 | 12 | NA | NA | CASSPGDQPQHF | TGTGCCAGCAGTCCGGGGGATCAGCCCCAGCATTTT
TRBJ2-3 | TRBV10-1 | 16 | NA | TRBD2 | CASSDQTLGRADTQYF | TGCGCCAGCAGTGACCAGACTCTCGGGAGGGCAGATACGCAGTATTTT
TRBJ2-5 | TRBV28 | 16 | NA | NA | CASSFYVGAAEETQYF | TGTGCCAGCAGTTTCTATGTGGGGGCGGCCGAGGAGACCCAGTACTTC
TRBJ2-7 | TRBV7-3 | 14 | once | TRBD2 | CASSLAGGTHEQYF | TGTGCCAGCAGCTTAGCGGGAGGTACCCACGAGCAGTACTTC
TRBJ1-1 | TRBV11-3 | 14 | few | NA | CASSFRGAATEAFF | TGTGCCAGCAGCTTCCGGGGGGCCGCAACCGAAGCTTTCTTT
TRBJ2-3 | TRBV24-1 | 13 | once | TRBD1 | CATSQQGADTQYF | TGTGCCACCAGCCAACAGGGGGCCGATACGCAGTATTTT
TRBJ1-4 | TRBV25-1 | 16 | NA | NA | CASSAGWRGTNEKLFF | TGTGCCAGCAGCGCCGGGTGGCGCGGAACTAATGAAAAACTGTTTTTT
TRBJ2-1 | TRBV28 | 16 | NA | TRBD2 | CASSPFSGSGDNEQFF | TGTGCCAGCAGTCCCTTTAGCGGGAGTGGTGACAATGAGCAGTTCTTC
TRBJ1-1 | TRBV10-3 | 13 | NA | NA | CAISGGEGTEAFF | TGTGCCATCTCGGGCGGGGAGGGAACTGAAGCTTTCTTT
TRBJ2-3 | TRBV7-9 | 13 | NA | TRBD1 | CASSPDQQGTQYF | TGTGCCAGCAGCCCCGACCAACAGGGGACGCAGTATTTT
TRBJ2-2 | TRBV7-8 | 14 | NA | TRBD2 | CASSLERGTGELFF | TGTGCCAGCAGCTTAGAGCGGGGAACCGGGGAGCTGTTTTTT
TRBJ2-1 | TRBV15 | 14 | NA | NA | CATSRGVQWNEQFF | TGTGCCACCAGCCGGGGAGTTCAGTGGAATGAGCAGTTCTTC
TRBJ1-3 | TRBV18 | 16 | NA | TRBD1 | CASSPPGQSSGNTIYF | TGTGCCAGCTCACCACCGGGACAGAGCTCTGGAAACACCATATATTTT
TRBJ1-1 | TRBV7-6 | 16 | NA | TRBD1 | CASSARQGVMNTEAFF | TGTGCCAGCAGCGCTCGACAGGGGGTCATGAACACTGAAGCTTTCTTT
TRBJ1-3 | TRBV9 | 15 | few | NA | CASSSGGYSGNTIYF | TGTGCCAGCTCTAGCGGGGGGTACTCTGGAAACACCATATATTTT
TRBJ2-2 | TRBV21-1 | 21 | NA | NA | CASSKKTRKDRGRQGTGELFF | TGTGCCAGCAGCAAAAAAACTCGTAAGGACAGGGGGCGTCAAGGCACCGGGGAGCTGTTTTTT
TRBJ2-1 | TRBV11-2 | 14 | NA | TRBD1 | CASSLEPGQGEQFF | TGTGCCAGCAGCTTAGAACCGGGACAGGGGGAGCAGTTCTTC
TRBJ1-2 | TRBV19 | 13 | NA | TRBD1 | CASSAQGSGGYTF | TGTGCCAGTAGTGCACAGGGGAGTGGGGGCTACACCTTC
TRBJ2-1 | TRBV5-6 | 14 | NA | NA | CASSLVGRAGEQFF | TGTGCCAGCAGCTTGGTAGGCAGGGCTGGTGAGCAGTTCTTC
TRBJ2-5 | TRBV28 | 15 | NA | NA | CASSFGEGGLETQYF | NA
TRBJ1-5 | TRBV24-1 | 17 | NA | NA | CATSPSGGQGSNQPQHF | TGTGCCACCAGTCCCAGCGGGGGGCAGGGAAGCAATCAGCCCCAGCATTTT
TRBJ1-5 | TRBV18 | 14 | NA | TRBD1 | CASSPQGDGQPQHF | TGTGCCAGCTCCCCACAGGGGGATGGTCAGCCCCAGCATTTT
TRBJ1-1 | TRBV30 | 12 | NA | TRBD1 | CAWSVGTVGAFF | TGTGCCTGGAGTGTTGGGACAGTCGGAGCTTTCTTT
TRBJ1-2 | TRBV7-9 | 16 | NA | NA | CASSLAEAGAGYGYTF | TGTGCCAGCAGCTTAGCGGAGGCAGGGGCTGGCTATGGCTACACCTTC
TRBJ1-1 | TRBV4-1 | 14 | once | NA | CASSQYRANTEAFF | TGCGCCAGCAGCCAATACAGGGCGAACACTGAAGCTTTCTTT
TRBJ2-1 | TRBV6-4 | 15 | few | TRBD2 | CASSDSSGSYNEQFF | TGTGCCAGCAGTGACTCTAGCGGGAGCTACAATGAGCAGTTCTTC
TRBJ2-2 | TRBV11-2 | 16 | NA | NA | CASSLKGRGNTGELFF | TGTGCCAGCAGCTTAAAGGGTAGGGGGAACACCGGGGAGCTGTTTTTT
TRBJ2-5 | TRBV15 | 15 | NA | NA | CATSRGSRDQETQYF | TGTGCCACCAGCAGAGGTAGCAGGGACCAAGAGACCCAGTACTTC
TRBJ2-7 | TRBV15 | 15 | NA | TRBD1 | CATSVGTGGSYEQYF | TGTGCCACCAGCGTAGGGACAGGGGGTTCCTACGAGCAGTACTTC
TRBJ2-1 | TRBV28 | 19 | NA | TRBD2 | CASRKGGLAGTTVTGEQFF | TGTGCCAGCAGAAAGGGGGGACTAGCGGGAACTACGGTGACGGGTGAGCAGTTCTTC
TRBJ2-7 | TRBV19 | 15 | NA | NA | CASSAVQLGPMVQYF | TGTGCCAGTAGTGCTGTGCAATTGGGGCCCATGGTGCAGTACTTC
TRBJ1-1 | TRBV9 | 11 | NA | NA | CASSSLGEAFF | TGTGCCAGCAGCTCCCTTGGGGAGGCTTTCTTT
TRBJ2-3 | TRBV28 | 16 | NA | NA | CASSFQGSGESDTQYF | TGTGCCAGCAGTTTTCAGGGTAGCGGAGAATCAGATACGCAGTATTTT
TRBJ2-7 | TRBV20-1 | 11 | NA | TRBD2 | CSCSGGYEQYF | TGCAGCTGTAGCGGGGGATACGAGCAGTACTTC
TRBJ2-1 | TRBV9 | 15 | NA | TRBD2 | CASSTGTSGNNEQFF | TGTGCCAGCAGCACTGGGACTAGCGGTAACAATGAGCAGTTCTTC
TRBJ1-1 | TRBV7-9 | 13 | NA | TRBD1 | CASSLDLGTGAFF | TGTGCCAGCAGCTTAGACCTCGGGACAGGAGCTTTCTTT
TRBJ2-1 | TRBV7-6 | 16 | NA | TRBD2 | CASSLVAASGIYEQFF | TGTGCCAGCAGCTTAGTAGCGGCTAGCGGGATCTATGAGCAGTTCTTC
TRBJ1-6 | TRBV2 | 15 | once | NA | CASSEARTENSPLHF | TGTGCCAGCAGTGAAGCGCGTACAGAAAATTCACCCCTCCACTTT